A single sample gave rise to the 18 T cell receptor beta chains below, sequenced in a study of blood T cell repertoires in COVID-19 (dated by TCRdb to 2018 to 2021). The method behind the library was the immunoSEQ multiplex PCR assay. Sourced from immuneACCESS, this table was stored by TCRdb with only in-frame sequences that have V and J called. A share of the clones is absent; for the studies checked, an unresolved V gene accounts for under half, and the remainder has no known explanation. For this sample there are a few hundred thousand clones; approximately 87% appear just once. About 6% of the sample is taken by the ten largest. The sequencing input was peripheral blood. The source is a man in his 60s who had recovered from COVID-19.

The V gene is TRBV28, the J gene TRBJ1-2; D gene unclear. CDR3 length equals 15 residues. Trimming stripped 4 bases from V and 3 bases from J, with 15 bases between. CDR1 MDHEN and CDR2 SYDVKM come from the germline V gene. CDR3 protein: CASSYSTTIDYGYTF. CDR3 nucleotide sequence: TGTGCCAGCAGTTATTCCACTACGATTGACTATGGCTACACCTTC.

The rearrangement joins TRBV9 to TRBJ1-3; tentatively, D is TRBD1 (6 bases). The V and J ends lost 2 bases and 0 bases respectively, with 15 bases between them. The germline gives CDR1 SGDLS, CDR2 YYNGEE. There are 17 residues in the CDR3. The CDR3 spells CASSVGGADISGNTIYF. The DNA of the CDR3 is TGTGCCAGCAGCGTTGGGGGGGCTGATATCTCTGGAAACACCATATATTTT. The entire variable domain, with the rest obtained from reference TRBV9 and TRBJ1-3, is as follows: DSGVTQTPKHLITATGQRVTLRCSPRSGDLSVYWYQQSLDQGLQFLIQYYNGEERAKGNILERFSAQQFPDLHSELNLSSLELGDSALYFCASSVGGADISGNTIYFGEGSWLTVV.

Only a few counts were recorded for this clone. This chain uses TRBV6-5 with TRBJ1-5, with TRBD1 as a possible D gene (6 bases). The CDR3 contains 13 residues. Germline V gene data show CDR1 as MNHEY and CDR2 as SVGAGI. Trimming took 7 bases from V and 3 from J, leaving 10 bases between them. The CDR3 is CASKGGYNQPQHF. In nucleotides, the CDR3 is TGTGCCAGCAAAGGGGGTTACAATCAGCCCCAGCATTTT.

This clone was recorded once. The chain has TRBV5-1 and TRBJ2-5, with 9 bases matching TRBD2. V was clipped by 3 bases and J by 3 bases; unmatched bases: 6. The CDR3 length is 15 residues. Germline values: CDR1 SGHRS, CDR2 YFSETQ. CDR3 sequence (DNA): TGCGCCAGCAGCTATACGGGACTAGCAGAAGAGACCCAGTACTTC. It codes for CASSYTGLAEETQYF. Full variable domain (rest looked up from reference TRBV5-1 and TRBJ2-5): KAGVTQTPRYLIKTRGQQVTLSCSPISGHRSVSWYQQTPGQGLQFLFEYFSETQRNKGNFPGRFSGRQFSNSRSEMNVSTLELGDSALYLCASSYTGLAEETQYFGPGTRLLVL.

This chain links TRBV10-1 with TRBJ2-1, with 8 bases matching TRBD2. The CDR3 spans 14 residues. V shed 3 bases and J 9 bases; nucleotides not matched to a gene: 7. CDR1 and CDR2 (germline): WNHNN, SYGVQD (reference sequence). In nucleotides, the CDR3 is TGCGCCAGCAGTGAAGGGGGGAGCGGGGGTGAGCAGTTCTTC. Its translation is CASSEGGSGGEQFF.

The CDR3 DNA sequence: TGTGCCAGCAGTTACGTGGGACAACCCCTCAATGAGCAGTTCTTC. It is translated as CASSYVGQPLNEQFF. The V gene is TRBV6-5, the J gene TRBJ2-1, with D perhaps TRBD1 (6 bases). Germline CDR1 and CDR2: MNHEY and SVGAGI. The CDR3 length is 15 residues. V lost 2 bases to trimming and J lost 6 bases, with 14 bases between them.

This clone was counted a single time. The CDR3 nucleotides read TGCGCCAGCAGCTTGGATGCTAGCGGGAGGGATGAGCAGTTCTTC. Its protein product is CASSLDASGRDEQFF. The V call is TRBV5-1, the J call TRBJ2-1; the match to TRBD2 covers 12 bases. Germline CDR1 and CDR2: SGHRS and YFSETQ. The CDR3 runs to 15 residues. J lost 8 bases, V lost 0 bases, and 3 bases had no gene match. Full variable domain (remainder filled in from reference TRBV5-1 and TRBJ2-1): KAGVTQTPRYLIKTRGQQVTLSCSPISGHRSVSWYQQTPGQGLQFLFEYFSETQRNKGNFPGRFSGRQFSNSRSEMNVSTLELGDSALYLCASSLDASGRDEQFFGPGTRLTVL.

The chain carries TRBV30 and TRBJ2-7; D may be TRBD1 (5 bases). This CDR3 comprises 13 residues. Germline values: CDR1 GTSNPN, CDR2 SVGIG (reference sequence). V was clipped by 2 bases and J by 7 bases, with 15 bases between them. The CDR3 region has the DNA TGTGCCTGGAGTAGGCAGGGTGTAGGGGAGCAGTACTTC. Translating gives CAWSRQGVGEQYF.

The CDR3 bases are TGTGCCAGCTCGACAGGGGCTAGGCAAGAGACCCAGTACTTC. It translates to CASSTGARQETQYF. The rearrangement links TRBV19 to TRBJ2-5, with 8 bases lining up with TRBD1. With V trimmed by 9 bases and J by 2 bases, 8 bases remained unmatched. The CDR3 extends over 14 amino acids. Germline V gene data show CDR1 as LNHDA and CDR2 as SQIVND (reference sequence).

The rearrangement joins TRBV19 to TRBJ2-3; 8 bases map to TRBD2. This CDR3 is built from 14 residues. J was trimmed by 2 bases and V by 6 bases; bases with no gene match: 4. Germline-derived CDR1 and CDR2 are LNHDA and SQIVND (reference sequence). CDR3: CASSPGGTTDTQYF. The CDR3 DNA reads TGTGCCAGTAGCCCGGGAGGGACCACAGATACGCAGTATTTT.

J is TRBJ2-2 and V is TRBV13; 11 bases agree with TRBD2. Per germline, CDR1 PRHDT and CDR2 FYEKMQ (reference sequence). The V and J ends lost 5 bases and 5 bases, in that order; junction bases with no gene match: 10. The CDR3 covers 17 residues. The CDR3 nucleotides are TGTGCCAGCAGCAACCGACTAGCGGGATTAAGGACCGGGGAGCTGTTTTTT. Its protein is CASSNRLAGLRTGELFF.

This rearrangement joins TRBV6-5 to TRBJ2-3; no definite D call. Trimming removed 5 bases at V and 2 bases at J, with 5 bases between. The CDR3 extends over 12 amino acids. Germline assignment: CDR1 MNHEY and CDR2 SVGAGI. The CDR3 nucleotides are TGTGCCAGCAGTCCTACCACAGATACGCAGTATTTT. Translation: CASSPTTDTQYF.

This chain joins TRBV3-1 (or the pseudogene TRBV3-2) and TRBJ2-5; perhaps TRBD2 as D (5 bases). The ends were cut back, 1 base at V and 4 bases at J, with 13 bases in the middle. In germline, CDR1 is LGHDT, CDR2 YNNKEL (reference sequence). This CDR3 is 15 amino acids long. The CDR3 loop is CASSQGSGVGETQYF. CDR3 coding DNA: TGTGCCAGCAGCCAAGGGTCCGGGGTTGGAGAGACCCAGTACTTC.

This chain joins TRBV6-5 and TRBJ1-4; 10 bases are a match to TRBD1. Germline V gene sequence: CDR1 MNHEY, CDR2 SVGAGI. This CDR3 spans 14 amino acids. V was pared by 7 bases and J by 8 bases, with 7 bases of the junction left unmatched. Written as DNA, the CDR3 is TGTGCCAGCACAACCGGACAGGGGGTGGAAAAACTGTTTTTT. This encodes CASTTGQGVEKLFF.

This rearrangement joins TRBV11-3 to TRBJ2-1; a weak D match, TRBD2 (7 bases). Germline V lookup: CDR1 SGHNT, CDR2 YENEEA. V was cut by 0 bases and J by 1 base, with 16 bases left in between. CDR3 length: 18 residues. CDR3 bases: TGTGCCAGCAGCTTAGAACAGGGAGGGACTGTATCCTACAATGAGCAGTTCTTC. As protein: CASSLEQGGTVSYNEQFF.

The chain is built from TRBV30 and TRBJ1-3, with a tentative D call TRBD1 (5 bases). This CDR3 spans 16 amino acids. V gave up 1 base and J gave up 0 bases, with 13 bases separating them. Germline CDR1 GTSNPN, CDR2 SVGIG (reference sequence). CDR3 protein: CAWSEGVQVSGNTIYF. The CDR3 region has the DNA TGTGCCTGGAGTGAGGGCGTACAGGTCTCTGGAAACACCATATATTTT.

V gene TRBV5-4 combines with J gene TRBJ2-4, with 12 bases aligning to TRBD2. Trimming at V came to 4 bases and at J to 6 bases, leaving 8 bases not matched to a gene. Germline CDR1 is SGHNT and CDR2 is YYREEE (reference sequence). This CDR3 region has 16 residues. CDR3 protein: CASSSGLAGGRNIQYF. The CDR3 DNA is TGTGCCAGCAGCAGTGGCCTAGCGGGAGGGCGAAACATTCAGTACTTC. The full variable domain, in which reference TRBV5-4 and TRBJ2-4 provide the parts outside the CDR3, is ETGVTQSPTHLIKTRGQQVTLRCSSQSGHNTVSWYQQALGQGPQFIFQYYREEENGRGNFPPRFSGLQFPNYSSELNVNALELDDSALYLCASSSGLAGGRNIQYFGAGTRLSVL.

In DNA, the CDR3 is TGTGCCAGCAGCTTAGAATCGGGGGTATCGGAGACCCAGTACTTC. Its translation: CASSLESGVSETQYF. The chain employs TRBV7-2 and TRBJ2-5, with D maybe TRBD2 (6 bases). V shed 1 base and J shed 5 bases, with 14 bases lying between them. The CDR3 sequence is 15 residues long. Germline CDR1 SGHTA, CDR2 FQGNSA.